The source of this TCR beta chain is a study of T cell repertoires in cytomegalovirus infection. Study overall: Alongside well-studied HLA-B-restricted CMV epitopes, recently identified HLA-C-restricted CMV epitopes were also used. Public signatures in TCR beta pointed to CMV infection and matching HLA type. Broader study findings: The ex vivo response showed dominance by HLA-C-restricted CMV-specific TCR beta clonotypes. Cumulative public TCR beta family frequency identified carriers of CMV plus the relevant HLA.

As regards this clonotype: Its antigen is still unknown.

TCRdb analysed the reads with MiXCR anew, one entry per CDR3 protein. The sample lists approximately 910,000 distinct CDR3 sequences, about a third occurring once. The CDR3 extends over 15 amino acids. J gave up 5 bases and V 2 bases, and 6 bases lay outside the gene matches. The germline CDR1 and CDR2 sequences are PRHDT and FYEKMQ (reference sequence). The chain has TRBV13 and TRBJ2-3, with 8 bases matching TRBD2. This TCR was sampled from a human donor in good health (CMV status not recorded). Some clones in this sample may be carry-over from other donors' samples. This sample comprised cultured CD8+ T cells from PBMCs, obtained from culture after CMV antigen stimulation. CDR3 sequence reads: CASSLRAGEGDTQYF. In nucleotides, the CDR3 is TGTGCCAGCAGCTTAAGAGCGGGGGAAGGAGATACGCAGTATTTT.